This TCR beta chain was found in a study of technical replicates of blood from a handful of donors. The CDR3 loop spans 18 amino acids. V dropped 4 bases and J dropped 8; count of bases not matched to a gene: 16. Germline CDR1 SQVTM, CDR2 ANQGSEA. Some clones are missing from TCRdb's copy, which holds only in-frame ones; the method was immunoSEQ multiplex PCR. This sample yields approximately 94,000 clones, of which almost 97% are seen a single time; around 0.4% belongs to the top ten. Sequencing input: T cells isolated from PBMCs. The receptor was isolated from a human donor in good health. The rearrangement uses TRBV29-1 and TRBJ2-1, with TRBD2 identical over 14 bases. The CDR3 sequence: CSVVILLRLAGGYDEQFF. CDR3 DNA sequence: TGCAGCGTTGTGATTCTCCTAAGACTAGCGGGAGGGTACGATGAGCAGTTCTTC.